The 7 T cell receptor beta chains below come from one sample, sequenced in a study of response to subunit inactivated influenza vaccine (dated by TCRdb to the late 2010s). The receptor library was made with RT-PCR. Sequenced using an Illumina HiSeq 2500. TCRdb reprocessed the public reads (quality trimming at Q25 with fastp, clone calling with MiXCR) and kept in-frame beta chains. Every CDR3 protein is listed once, alongside the most common genes and DNA of its rows. Across this sample there are hundreds of thousands of distinct CDR3 sequences, with 25% seen only once. The ten largest clones represent approximately 2% of the sample. The sequences come from CD4+ T cells sorted from PBMCs, collected less than 6 days after vaccination. The origin of the receptors is a man aged 50 to 59 who received an inactivated influenza vaccine. Donor details come from another sample of the same person, matched by shared clones.

The chain carries TRBV2 and TRBJ1-6; D might be TRBD1 (5 bases). The germline gives CDR1 SNHLY, CDR2 FYNNEI. V was trimmed by 6 bases and J by 5 bases, leaving 11 bases between them. This CDR3 is 14 amino acids long. CDR3 DNA: TGTGCCAGCAGGGGGGAGCCCAATAATTCACCCCTCCACTTT. It specifies CASRGEPNNSPLHF.

The table lists this clonotype with a few counts. This chain uses TRBV12-3 or TRBV12-4 with TRBJ1-1; 9 bases map to TRBD1. Unmatched junction bases numbered 4, after V lost 4 bases and J lost 4 bases. The CDR3 runs 14 residues. The CDR3 DNA reads TGTGCCAGCAGTTGGACAGGGGAGGGCACTGAAGCTTTCTTT. Protein: CASSWTGEGTEAFF.

The rearrangement joins TRBV6-4 to TRBJ2-3; perhaps TRBD1 as D (6 bases). The V gene lost 10 bases and the J gene lost 7 bases, with 15 bases spanning the gap. The CDR3 runs to 12 residues. Germline assignment: CDR1 MRHNA and CDR2 SNTAGT. CDR3 DNA sequence: TGTGCCAAAAGAGGGGGATTTCATACGCAGTATTTT. Residues: CAKRGGFHTQYF.

The rearrangement uses TRBV5-1 and TRBJ1-1; no firm D call. Trimming cost V 5 bases and J 1 base, with 12 bases left between them. The V gene's germline CDR1 is SGHRS and CDR2 YFSETQ. This CDR3 region has 14 residues. The CDR3 is CASRLTFANTEAFF. For the CDR3, the DNA is TGCGCCAGCAGACTGACATTCGCGAACACTGAAGCTTTCTTT.

V gene TRBV23-1 combines with J gene TRBJ2-1; a possible D gene is TRBD2 (5 bases). TRBV23-1 is an open reading frame, and its role is uncertain. The CDR3 loop spans 17 amino acids. The V and J ends lost 2 bases and 7 bases respectively, with 21 bases between them. The CDR3 here is CASSQRWRAAERNEQFF. The CDR3 nucleotides read TGCGCCAGCAGTCAAAGGTGGCGGGCAGCCGAAAGGAATGAGCAGTTCTTC.

V is TRBV10-3 and J is TRBJ2-5, with D perhaps TRBD1 (5 bases). There are 12 residues in the CDR3. The germline V and J ends were trimmed by 11 bases and 4 bases, with 14 bases remaining between them. Germline V gene lookup returns CDR1 ENHRY and CDR2 SYGVKD. The CDR3 DNA is TGTGCCGCCGCAGGGCTTGGAGAGACCCAGTACTTC. Translated: CAAAGLGETQYF.

The table lists this clonotype with a few counts. The chain uses TRBV3-1 and TRBJ2-1; D remains unclear. This CDR3 spans 11 amino acids. Trimming took off 5 bases at V and 9 bases at J, with 8 bases between the two ends. The germline CDR1 and CDR2 sequences are LGHDT and YNNKEL (reference sequence). The CDR3 here is CASSVTGEQFF. CDR3 DNA: TGTGCCAGCAGCGTGACGGGTGAGCAGTTCTTC.